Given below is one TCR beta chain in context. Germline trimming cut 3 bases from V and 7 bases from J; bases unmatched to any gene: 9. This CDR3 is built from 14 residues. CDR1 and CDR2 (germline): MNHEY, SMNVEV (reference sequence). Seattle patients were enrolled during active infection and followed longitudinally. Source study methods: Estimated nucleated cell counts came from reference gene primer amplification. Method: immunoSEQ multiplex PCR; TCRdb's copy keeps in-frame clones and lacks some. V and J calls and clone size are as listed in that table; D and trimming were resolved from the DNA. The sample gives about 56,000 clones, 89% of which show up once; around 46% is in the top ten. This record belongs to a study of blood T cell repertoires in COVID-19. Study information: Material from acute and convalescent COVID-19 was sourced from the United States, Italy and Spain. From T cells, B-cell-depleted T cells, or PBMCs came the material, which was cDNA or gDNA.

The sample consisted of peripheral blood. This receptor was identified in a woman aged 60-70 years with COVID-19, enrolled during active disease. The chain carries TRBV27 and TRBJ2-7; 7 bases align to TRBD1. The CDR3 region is CASSFLDRLGEQYF. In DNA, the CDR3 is TGTGCCAGCAGTTTCCTGGACAGGCTGGGGGAGCAGTACTTC.